The 19 T cell receptor beta chains listed next were all sequenced from one sample in a study of T cell clones after liver transplantation. Using immunoSEQ multiplex PCR, the repertoire was profiled, and TCRdb retains in-frame clones only, with some absent. In the table there are under 35,000 clones, over 85% of which are singletons. Here the sequenced sample was CD8+ T cells from blood, taken 12 months after liver transplant. These receptors were collected from a human patient who received a liver transplant. Some T cells here may be from the graft donor.

V gene TRBV4-3 combines with J gene TRBJ2-2; D remains unclear. CDR3 length: 14 amino acids. The V and J ends lost 2 bases and 1 base respectively, with 5 bases between them. The germline V gene encodes CDR1 LGHNA and CDR2 YSLEER. Written as DNA, the CDR3 is TGCGCCAGCAGCCAAAGATTGAACACCGGGGAGCTGTTTTTT. Amino acids: CASSQRLNTGELFF.

This chain connects TRBV15 to TRBJ1-3; D remains unclear. Germline-derived CDR1 and CDR2 are LNHNV and YYDKDF (reference sequence). With 4 bases removed from V and 0 bases from J, the gap between germline ends came to 13 bases. The CDR3 is 16 amino acids. In DNA form, the CDR3 reads TGTGCCACCAGCACAGGCCGGTTGAGCTCTGGAAACACCATATATTTT. It encodes CATSTGRLSSGNTIYF.

A note on this clone: The junction does not match germline at one end; this may be a read error. This rearrangement joins TRBV27 to TRBJ2-1; a weak D match, TRBD2 (5 bases). The CDR3 contains 14 residues. Germline V gene data show CDR1 as MNHEY and CDR2 as SMNVEV (reference sequence). The CDR3 loop reads CASSLSDSNNEQFF. The CDR3 nucleotides are TGTGCCAGCAGTTTATCGGACTCCAACAATGAGCAGTTCTTC.

V and J are TRBV27 and TRBJ2-7, with 14 bases that match TRBD2. CDR1 and CDR2 (germline): MNHEY, SMNVEV (reference sequence). The CDR3 is made up of 15 amino acids. J gave up 5 bases and V 5 bases, and 5 bases lay outside the gene matches. The CDR3 here is CASSEGTSGSNEQYF. The CDR3 region has the DNA TGTGCCAGCAGTGAGGGGACTAGCGGGAGTAACGAGCAGTACTTC.

This rearrangement joins TRBV5-6 to TRBJ2-1; 7 nucleotides align to TRBD2. Germline CDR1 is SGHDT and CDR2 is YYEEEE. Unmatched junction bases numbered 6, after V lost 0 bases and J lost 0 bases. The CDR3 covers 17 residues. DNA of the CDR3: TGTGCCAGCAGCTTGGAACTAGCGCCAAGCTCCTACAATGAGCAGTTCTTC. Encoded protein: CASSLELAPSSYNEQFF. The whole variable domain, remainder taken from reference TRBV5-6 and TRBJ2-1, is DAGVTQSPTHLIKTRGQQVTLRCSPKSGHDTVSWYQQALGQGPQFIFQYYEEEERQRGNFPDRFSGHQFPNYSSELNVNALLLGDSALYLCASSLELAPSSYNEQFFGPGTRLTVL.

The chain links TRBV18 to TRBJ2-3; TRBD2 matches 7 bases. The trim removed 3 bases at V and 3 bases at J, leaving 6 bases unmatched. Germline V gives CDR1 KGHSH, CDR2 LQKENI. The CDR3 consists of 15 residues. The CDR3: CASSPFGGSTDTQYF. DNA for the CDR3: TGTGCCAGCTCACCGTTTGGCGGGAGTACAGATACGCAGTATTTT.

The chain employs TRBV4-3 and TRBJ2-1; possible D gene TRBD2, 5 bases. Trimming shortened V by 0 bases and J by 8 bases, and 8 bases separated the two germline ends. The germline V gene encodes CDR1 LGHNA and CDR2 YSLEER. The CDR3 covers 13 residues. The CDR3 spells CASSQDQEDEQFF. CDR3 bases: TGCGCCAGCAGCCAAGATCAGGAGGATGAGCAGTTCTTC.

The chain combines TRBV7-2 with TRBJ1-1, with 9 bases fitting TRBD1. V shed 3 bases, J shed 0 bases, and the junction held 5 bases outside the gene matches. Germline CDR1 and CDR2: SGHTA and FQGNSA. This CDR3 has 16 residues. This CDR3 is CASSFRDRALNTEAFF. CDR3 DNA: TGTGCCAGCAGCTTCCGGGACAGGGCTTTGAACACTGAAGCTTTCTTT.

A word on this clone: The sample contains more than one DNA sequence encoding this CDR3. The chain links TRBV13 to TRBJ1-5; no clear D gene. The germline V gene has CDR1 PRHDT and CDR2 FYEKMQ (reference sequence). The V end was cut by 2 bases, the J end by 4 bases, with 12 bases between. The CDR3 extends over 15 amino acids. DNA of the CDR3: TGTGCCAGCAGCTTAAGTGGAGGGCAGAATCAGCCCCAGCATTTT. Its translation: CASSLSGGQNQPQHF.

V gene TRBV5-4 combines with J gene TRBJ2-2; D remains unclear. Germline CDR1 SGHNT, CDR2 YYREEE (reference sequence). The CDR3 has 13 residues. The ends were cut back, 4 bases at V and 6 bases at J, with 10 bases in the middle. CDR3 DNA: TGTGCCAGCAGCATCGCCTTCTCCGGGGAGCTGTTTTTT. Encoded protein: CASSIAFSGELFF.

The rearrangement uses TRBV7-8 and TRBJ2-7, with D hard to call. Looked up from germline, CDR1 is SGHVS and CDR2 is FQNEAQ. The CDR3 length is 14 residues. Trimming cost V 0 bases and J 2 bases, with 8 bases left between them. The DNA for the CDR3 is TGTGCCAGCAGCTTAGCAGTGACGCCCTACGAGCAGTACTTC. Translated, it gives CASSLAVTPYEQYF.

The chain combines TRBV7-9 with TRBJ2-2; D is ambiguous. Germline CDR1 is SEHNR and CDR2 is FQNEAQ (reference sequence). V dropped 8 bases and J dropped 1 base, with 11 bases sitting between them. CDR3 length equals 14 residues. The DNA for the CDR3 is TGTGCCAGCCAAGCCGGAAGGAACACCGGGGAGCTGTTTTTT. It yields the protein CASQAGRNTGELFF.

V is TRBV27 and J is TRBJ1-4, with 9 positions matching TRBD1. Trimming cost V 5 bases and J 5 bases; bases outside gene matches: 0. The germline V gene encodes CDR1 MNHEY and CDR2 SMNVEV (reference sequence). The CDR3 has 13 amino acids. The CDR3 loop is CASSDRGNEKLFF. The CDR3 DNA is TGTGCCAGCAGTGACAGGGGGAATGAAAAACTGTTTTTT.

The chain has TRBV4-2 and TRBJ2-5; the D gene could be TRBD1 or TRBD2 (5 bases each). The CDR3 consists of 15 residues. The V gene lost 0 bases and the J gene lost 1 base, with 9 bases spanning the gap. Germline lookup yields CDR1 LGHNA and CDR2 YNFKEQ. The CDR3 DNA sequence: TGTGCCAGCAGCCAAGACAGGGCGGGCCAAGAGACCCAGTACTTC. It yields the protein CASSQDRAGQETQYF.

V usage is TRBV27 and J usage is TRBJ2-7; 9 nucleotides line up with TRBD1. The CDR3 has 17 residues. Germline CDR1 and CDR2: MNHEY and SMNVEV (reference sequence). Trimming cost V 8 bases and J 5 bases; bases outside gene matches: 19. CDR3 coding DNA: TGTGCCAGCCCTATCCTCTCGGACAGGGGCGGCGGGAACGAGCAGTACTTC. This sequence encodes CASPILSDRGGGNEQYF.

This chain joins TRBV27 and TRBJ2-1; TRBD2 aligns across 10 bases. Germline V gene sequence: CDR1 MNHEY, CDR2 SMNVEV (reference sequence). The ends lost 5 bases at V and 7 bases at J; junction bases unmatched: 2. CDR3 length: 13 amino acids. The CDR3 region is CASSISGRNEQFF. In DNA form, the CDR3 reads TGTGCCAGCAGTATTAGCGGGAGGAATGAGCAGTTCTTC.

The V gene is TRBV19, the J gene TRBJ1-2; 9 bases map to TRBD1. This CDR3 contains 14 residues. V shed 2 bases, J shed 8 bases, and the junction held 6 bases outside the gene matches. Germline loops: CDR1 LNHDA, CDR2 SQIVND (reference sequence). Written as DNA, the CDR3 is TGTGCCAGTAGTATAAAACAGGGGGCGGAGGGCTACACCTTC. This translates into CASSIKQGAEGYTF.

The chain couples TRBV6-1 to TRBJ2-7, with 7 bases matching TRBD1. The germline CDR1 and CDR2 sequences are MNHNS and SASEGT. The CDR3 is 13 residues long. After removal of 6 bases from V and 4 bases from J, the junction contained 6 bases not matched to a gene. The CDR3 DNA reads TGTGCCAGCAGCCTGACAGGGCAATACGAGCAGTACTTC. This gives the protein CASSLTGQYEQYF.

This chain uses TRBV19 with TRBJ1-2, with 10 bases fitting TRBD1. The germline V gene encodes CDR1 LNHDA and CDR2 SQIVND (reference sequence). The CDR3 totals 14 residues. The J segment lost 8 bases and the V segment lost 7 bases, leaving 10 bases of the junction unmatched. The DNA for the CDR3 is TGTGCCAGTACCAACCCCGGGACAGGGGCCGGCTACACCTTC. This codes for CASTNPGTGAGYTF.